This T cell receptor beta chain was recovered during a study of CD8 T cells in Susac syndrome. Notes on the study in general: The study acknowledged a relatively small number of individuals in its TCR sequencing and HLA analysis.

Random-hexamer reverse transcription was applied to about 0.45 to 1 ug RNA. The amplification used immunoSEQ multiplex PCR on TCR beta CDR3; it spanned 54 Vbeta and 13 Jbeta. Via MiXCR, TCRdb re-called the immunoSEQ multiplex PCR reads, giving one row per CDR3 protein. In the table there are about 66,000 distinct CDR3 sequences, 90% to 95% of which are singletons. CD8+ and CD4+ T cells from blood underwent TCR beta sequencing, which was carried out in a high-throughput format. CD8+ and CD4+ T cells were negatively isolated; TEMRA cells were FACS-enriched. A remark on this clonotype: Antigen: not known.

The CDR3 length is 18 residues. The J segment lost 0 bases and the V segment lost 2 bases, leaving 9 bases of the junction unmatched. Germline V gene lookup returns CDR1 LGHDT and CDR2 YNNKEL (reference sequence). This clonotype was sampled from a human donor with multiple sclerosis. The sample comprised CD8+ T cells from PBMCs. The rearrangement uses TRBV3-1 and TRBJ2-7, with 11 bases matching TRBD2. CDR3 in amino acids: CASSQSLAGGTSSYEQYF. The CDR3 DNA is TGTGCCAGCAGCCAAAGCCTAGCGGGGGGTACGAGCTCCTACGAGCAGTACTTC.